These T cell receptor beta chains were read from a single sample in a study of T cells in Graves' hyperthyroidism and ophthalmopathy. MiXCR, applied by TCRdb to the multiplex PCR reads, yields one record per CDR3 protein. The table records roughly 600,000 distinct CDR3 sequences, roughly 15% of them present only once. Sequenced sample: blood. The receptors here all came from a woman aged 50 to 65 with Graves' ophthalmopathy. Each CDR3 is given with its conserved first and last residue. A D gene is named only where the DNA matches it firmly. The size field is filled for only some rows; it gives once, few, many or a size class.

>TRBV29-1|.|.|TRBJ1-2
TGCAGCGTTGAATCGGGAGGGGGTACCAACTATGGCTACACCTTC
CSVESGGGTNYGYTF
>TRBV29-1|many|TRBD2|TRBJ2-3
TGCAGCATCCCGCTGGGCGGGAGCTGGGATACGCAGTATTTT
CSIPLGGSWDTQYF
>TRBV12-5|many|.|TRBJ1-1
TGTGCTAGTGGTTTGGTAAGGGCGCTACGAATGAACACTGAAGCTTTCTTT
CASGLVRALRMNTEAFF
>TRBV7-6|.|.|TRBJ2-2
TGTGCCAGCAGCTCCGGTATAGGACTGAACACCGGGGAGCTGTTTTTT
CASSSGIGLNTGELFF
>TRBV19|.|.|TRBJ1-3
TGTGCCAGCACCTCCGGGACAAGAAACACCATATATTTT
CASTSGTRNTIYF
>TRBV10-3|.|TRBD1|TRBJ1-1
TGTGCCATCAGTGAGCCGGGACAGGGCACAACTGAAGCTTTCTTT
CAISEPGQGTTEAFF
>TRBV19|many|TRBD1|TRBJ1-1
TGTGCCAGTAGTTCCCCCGGGACAGTCATGAACACTGAAGCTTTCTTT
CASSSPGTVMNTEAFF
>TRBV28|many|TRBD2|TRBJ2-1
TGTGCCAGCAGTTTTATTGCGTGGCGGGAGGGCTTGCATGAGCAGTTCTTC
CASSFIAWREGLHEQFF
>TRBV7-2|many|TRBD2|TRBJ2-7
TGTGCCAGCAGCCGGGGACTAGTCCACGAGCAGTACTTC
CASSRGLVHEQYF
>TRBV20-1|few|.|TRBJ2-1
TGCAGTGCTAGAGACCTAAGAACGGGGTTCACTGAGCAGTTCTTC
CSARDLRTGFTEQFF
>TRBV7-2|few|.|TRBJ2-7
TGTGCCAGCAGCTTAGGGGTAGGGTACTACGAGCAGTACTTC
CASSLGVGYYEQYF
>TRBV12-3/TRBV12-4|many|TRBD2|TRBJ2-5
TGTGCCAGCAGTTCCGCGGGGGGACTAGTCCAAGAGACCCAGTACTTC
CASSSAGGLVQETQYF
>TRBV12-3/TRBV12-4|many|.|TRBJ2-3
TGTGCCAGCAGTTTTACGAGGACAGATACGCAGTATTTT
CASSFTRTDTQYF
>TRBV7-9|many|TRBD2|TRBJ2-7
TGTGCCAGCAGCTCCCCTAAGGGAGGGCCCTCGGAGCAGTACTTC
CASSSPKGGPSEQYF
>TRBV12-3/TRBV12-4|many|.|TRBJ2-3
TGTGCCAGCAGTTCCCTTCTTGGTTGGCGCGGCACAGATACGCAGTATTTT
CASSSLLGWRGTDTQYF
>TRBV14|.|.|TRBJ2-1
TGTGCCAGCAGCCACTTACAGCTCAAGGTGTTCTTC
CASSHLQLKVFF
>TRBV11-2|many|TRBD2|TRBJ2-1
TGTGCCAGCAGCCCCAGTTACCCGGGACTAGCGTACAATGAGCAGTTCTTC
CASSPSYPGLAYNEQFF
>TRBV6-1|.|.|TRBJ2-2
TGTGCCAGCAGATCCGACAAAACCGGGGAGCTGTTTTTT
CASRSDKTGELFF
>TRBV9|.|.|TRBJ1-5
TGTGCCAGCAGCGTAGGTGGACAGTTCAATCAGCCCCAGCATTTT
CASSVGGQFNQPQHF
>TRBV28|many|.|TRBJ2-1
TGTGCCAGCAAGGCCCAGGGCTCCTACAATGAGCAGTTCTTC
CASKAQGSYNEQFF
>TRBV7-9|many|TRBD1|TRBJ2-7
TGTGCCAGCAGCTTAAAGGCAGGGGGCTTCTACGAGCAGTACTTC
CASSLKAGGFYEQYF
>TRBV2|many|.|TRBJ2-5
TGTGCCAGCGGGGACTGGGGAGAGACCCAGTACTTC
CASGDWGETQYF
>TRBV11-3|many|.|TRBJ2-5
TGTGCCAGCAGCTTAAGTCCAGGGACCGTCGAGACCCAGTACTTC
CASSLSPGTVETQYF
>TRBV20-1|few|TRBD2|TRBJ2-3
TGCAGTGCTAGTGCAGTGGCGGGAGGGCCAGATGGTAGCACAGATACGCAGTATTTT
CSASAVAGGPDGSTDTQYF
>TRBV27|many|.|TRBJ1-4
TGTGCCAGCAGTCTCTCTTGGTCCAGGAATGAAAAACTGTTTTTT
CASSLSWSRNEKLFF
>TRBV24-1|many|TRBD2|TRBJ2-3
TGTGCCACCAGTCTAGCGGGCATAGATACGCAGTATTTT
CATSLAGIDTQYF
>TRBV24-1|many|TRBD2|TRBJ2-1
TGTGCCACCAGTGAACCCGGGACTAGGGGCTCGCGTGAGCAGTTCTTC
CATSEPGTRGSREQFF
>TRBV7-2|many|TRBD1|TRBJ2-7
TGTGCCAGCAGCCCTCCTACCAGGGGGCCCCGCTCCTACGAGCAGTACTTC
CASSPPTRGPRSYEQYF